Listed below are T cell receptor beta chains from one sample, sequenced in a study of CD8+CD57+ T cells in acquired aplastic anemia. Via MiXCR, TCRdb re-called the reads, giving one row per CDR3 protein. The table shows hundreds of thousands of distinct CDR3 sequences, with just under 70% occurring only once. Sequencing input: sorted CD4+, CD8+, or CD8+CD57+ T cells (not recorded which) from PBMCs. The receptors originated from a human donor in good health, serving as a control. CDR3s include the opening cysteine and the closing phenylalanine or tryptophan. A D gene is named only where the DNA matches it firmly. Size is stated for part of the rows, as once, few or many counts, or as a class when the clone is expanded.

v_call	j_call	clone_size	cdr3_length	d_call	cdr3_aa	cdr3_nt
TRBV6-5	TRBJ1-2	-	14	TRBD1	CASTNRDRGDGYTF	TGTGCCAGCACGAATCGAGACAGGGGGGATGGCTACACCTTC
TRBV20-1	TRBJ1-2	once	14	-	CSAREQARSYGYTF	TGCAGTGCTAGAGAACAGGCTAGGTCCTATGGCTACACCTTC
TRBV7-9	TRBJ1-5	-	16	-	CASSLCGAGLNQPQHF	TGTGCCAGCAGCTTATGCGGGGCAGGCCTAAATCAGCCCCAGCATTTT
TRBV10-3	TRBJ1-2	once	15	-	CASSTSDQGLYGYTF	TGTGCCAGCAGCACCAGCGATCAGGGACTCTATGGCTACACCTTC
TRBV7-2	TRBJ2-5	-	16	TRBD2	CASSWTRARGPDNQYF	TGTGCCAGCAGCTGGACTAGGGCTAGAGGACCCGACAACCAGTACTTC
TRBV13	TRBJ1-2	-	13	-	CASSFRANYGYTF	TGTGCCAGCAGCTTTAGGGCTAACTATGGCTACACCTTC
TRBV10-3	TRBJ2-7	-	12	-	CATPGPSYEQYF	TGTGCCACCCCAGGGCCATCCTACGAGCAGTACTTC
TRBV5-1	TRBJ1-5	-	16	-	CASSQEQRDTRQPQHF	TGTGCCAGCAGCCAAGAGCAGAGAGATACACGTCAGCCCCAGCATTTT
TRBV9	TRBJ2-5	once	14	-	CASSARLPTETQYF	TGTGCCAGCAGCGCAAGGCTACCCACAGAGACCCAGTACTTC
TRBV20-1	TRBJ1-1	-	13	-	CSARDIRTGKAFF	TGCAGTGCTAGGGACATCAGGACCGGGAAAGCTTTCTTT
TRBV7-6	TRBJ2-7	-	15	-	CASSAWQPQHYDEYF	TGTGCCAGCAGCGCTTGGCAACCGCAGCATTACGATGAGTACTTC
TRBV2	TRBJ2-7	-	15	TRBD1	CASRGDSKSSYEQYF	TGTGCCAGCAGGGGGGACAGCAAGAGCTCCTACGAGCAGTACTTC
TRBV7-2	TRBJ2-3	-	15	-	CASSLNNEQFFGPYF	-
TRBV7-2	TRBJ2-2	-	15	TRBD1	CASSRRTGGTCRSFF	TGTGCCAGCAGCCGTCGGACAGGGGGCACATGCAGGTCATTTTTT
TRBV5-6	TRBJ1-6	many	15	TRBD1	CASSSQGQGISPLHF	TGTGCCAGCAGCTCACAGGGACAGGGGATTTCACCCCTCCACTTT
TRBV7-2	TRBJ2-1	-	15	TRBD2	CASSLAAGGLDTQFF	TGTGCCAGCAGCTTAGCAGCGGGGGGGTTAGATACGCAGTTCTTC
TRBV12-3/TRBV12-4	TRBJ1-2	-	16	-	CASKHDTGHLGYGYTF	TGTGCCAGCAAACACGATACAGGACACCTTGGCTATGGCTACACCTTC
TRBV5-6	TRBJ2-3	many	15	-	CASSLSRTATDTQYF	TGTGCCAGCAGCCTCTCCCGGACAGCCACAGATACGCAGTATTTT
TRBV7-2	TRBJ2-5	-	17	-	CASSLDRVNTEAFTQYF	TGTGCCAGCAGCTTAGACAGAGTGAACACTGAAGCTTTCACCCAGTACTTC